The T cell receptor (beta chain) under discussion was sequenced for a study of T cell repertoires in cytomegalovirus infection. Study overall: Newly reported HLA-C-restricted and thoroughly characterized HLA-B-restricted CMV epitopes were employed.

Study-wide results and limits: Across the ex vivo response, the dominant clonotypes were HLA-C-restricted CMV-specific TCR beta clonotypes. CMV carriers having the relevant HLA were flagged by cumulative public TCR beta family frequency.

The CDR3 consists of 16 residues. V was shortened by 0 bases and J by 0 bases, with 6 bases between the two germline ends. Germline-derived CDR1 and CDR2 are LNHDA and SQIVND (reference sequence). TCRdb used MiXCR to reprocess the reads, holding one entry per CDR3 protein. The sample consists of 900,000 to 950,000 distinct CDR3 sequences, 31% of them appearing once. This clonotype was seen only once. Its antigen is not identified. The input for sequencing was cultured CD8+ T cells from PBMCs, taken from culture after CMV antigen stimulation. This chain connects TRBV19 to TRBJ1-6; unclear D gene. The sequence was obtained from a human donor in good health (CMV status not recorded). Some clones in this sample may be carry-over from other donors' samples. The CDR3: CASSIDSSSYNSPLHF. CDR3 in DNA: TGTGCCAGTAGTATAGACAGTAGCTCCTATAATTCACCCCTCCACTTT.